These 17 T cell receptor beta chains were all obtained from the same sample, sequenced in a study of shared clonotypes between healthy human individuals (dated by TCRdb to 2018 to 2021). Library construction relied on the immunoSEQ multiplex PCR assay. In TCRdb, the immuneACCESS table is reduced to in-frame sequences with V and J assigned. These tables do not hold every clone; where another copy was compared, an unresolved V gene accounts for under half, and the others remain unexplained. Counted in this sample were around 2,000,000 clones; roughly 94% of them appeared once. Roughly 0.13% of the sample rests with the top ten. Sequenced: naive CD4+ T cells sorted from blood. Explained via the paper, the cell subset or site label denotes: CD45RA+ positively selected. These receptors all stem from a man between 18 and 35 years old in good health.

This chain links TRBV12-2 with TRBJ1-1; the table names TRBD1, a call not compared with the DNA. TRBV12-2 is given as a pseudogene. CDR3 length: 16 amino acids. CDR3 nucleotide sequence: TGTGCAAGCCCGACAGGGGGCAATTTAAGGGGGACTGAAGCTTTCTTT. It yields the protein CASPTGGNLRGTEAFF.

The chain employs TRBV18 and TRBJ2-6; unclear D gene. The CDR3 totals 15 residues. V dropped 6 bases and J dropped 4 bases, with 13 bases sitting between them. Germline CDR1 KGHSH, CDR2 LQKENI. The CDR3 DNA reads as TGTGCCAGCTCCCATATGTCGTCCGGGGCCAACGTCCTGACTTTC. Translated, it gives CASSHMSSGANVLTF.

The rearrangement links TRBV2 to TRBJ1-2; D perhaps matches TRBD1 (6 bases). V lost 2 bases, J lost 7 bases, and 14 bases lay in between. The CDR3 totals 14 residues. Germline assignment: CDR1 SNHLY and CDR2 FYNNEI. CDR3 protein: CASSESGGAAGYTF. The CDR3 DNA reads as TGTGCCAGCAGTGAATCTGGGGGGGCAGCTGGCTACACCTTC.

This clone appeared once. The chain employs TRBV25-1 and TRBJ1-2; 7 positions agree with TRBD1. V lost 0 bases and J lost 8; bases outside the gene matches: 15. The CDR3 has 17 amino acids. CDR1 is MGHDK and CDR2 is SYGVNS in the germline V gene. The CDR3 sequence: CASSEYGKGARPSGYTF. Here the CDR3 DNA reads TGTGCCAGCAGTGAATATGGAAAGGGGGCTAGACCTAGCGGCTACACCTTC.

This clone was detected only a few times. The genes are TRBV21-1 and TRBJ1-5; TRBD1, the table's D call, was not compared with the DNA. TRBV21-1 is labeled a pseudogene. This CDR3 has 14 residues. CDR3 coding DNA: TGTGCCAGCGACAAACGACAGTTCAATCAGCCCCAGCATTTT. Protein product: CASDKRQFNQPQHF.

The CDR3 here is CASSAGLDYGYTF. CDR3 sequence (DNA): TGTGCCAGCAGTGCAGGGCTGGACTATGGCTACACCTTC. The chain carries TRBV6-1 and TRBJ1-2; tentatively, D is TRBD1 (5 bases). Germline V gives CDR1 MNHNS, CDR2 SASEGT. The V gene lost 4 bases and the J gene lost 3 bases, with 9 bases spanning the gap. This CDR3 spans 13 amino acids.

The DNA for the CDR3 is TGTGCCAGCAGCTTAGATAACAGGGTTGAGGAGCAGTACTTC. Residues: CASSLDNRVEEQYF. The rearrangement joins TRBV11-2 to TRBJ2-7; D might be TRBD1 (6 bases). Trimming cost V 0 bases and J 7 bases, with 13 bases left between them. Germline CDR1 SGHAT, CDR2 FQNNGV. The CDR3 length is 14 residues.

This chain links TRBV15 with TRBJ2-3, with 11 bases fitting TRBD2. Losses at the gene ends were 0 bases for V and 5 bases for J; bases not matched to a gene: 7. The CDR3 has 17 residues. Germline V gene data show CDR1 as LNHNV and CDR2 as YYDKDF (reference sequence). The CDR3 loop is CATSRDLSGGAGDTQYF. The CDR3 nucleotides read TGTGCCACCAGCAGAGACCTTAGCGGGGGGGCAGGAGATACGCAGTATTTT.

The chain carries TRBV27 and TRBJ2-7; the match to TRBD2 covers 8 bases. The CDR3 is 17 amino acids. V shed 3 bases and J 4 bases; nucleotides not matched to a gene: 14. Germline V gene sequence: CDR1 MNHEY, CDR2 SMNVEV (reference sequence). The CDR3 reads CASSFGPPLAGLYEQYF. CDR3 in DNA: TGTGCCAGCAGTTTCGGTCCTCCGCTAGCGGGTTTATACGAGCAGTACTTC.

This chain connects TRBV11-2 to TRBJ1-1; D is undetermined. Trimming took off 2 bases at V and 0 bases at J, with 10 bases between the two ends. The CDR3 has 15 residues. CDR1 and CDR2 from the germline V gene are SGHAT and FQNNGV. CDR3 sequence reads: CASSLSVSMNTEAFF. In DNA form, the CDR3 reads TGTGCCAGCAGCTTAAGCGTATCAATGAACACTGAAGCTTTCTTT. Full variable domain (rest looked up from reference TRBV11-2 and TRBJ1-1): EAGVAQSPRYKIIEKRQSVAFWCNPISGHATLYWYQQILGQGPKLLIQFQNNGVVDDSQLPKDRFSAERLKGVDSTLKIQPAKLEDSAVYLCASSLSVSMNTEAFFGQGTRLTVV.

This chain uses TRBV9 with TRBJ2-1; D gene ambiguous. Germline CDR1 reads SGDLS; CDR2 reads YYNGEE. Trimming left V 2 bases short and J 0 bases short, with 12 bases between. The CDR3 has 16 residues. In DNA form, the CDR3 reads TGTGCCAGCAGCGTCGATTGGGCATCCTCCTACAATGAGCAGTTCTTC. Translation: CASSVDWASSYNEQFF. Using reference TRBV9 and TRBJ2-1 for the parts outside the CDR3, the full variable domain is DSGVTQTPKHLITATGQRVTLRCSPRSGDLSVYWYQQSLDQGLQFLIQYYNGEERAKGNILERFSAQQFPDLHSELNLSSLELGDSALYFCASSVDWASSYNEQFFGPGTRLTVL.

V and J are TRBV5-4 and TRBJ2-1, with 9 bases lining up with TRBD2. The V segment lost 2 bases and the J segment 6 bases; nucleotides outside the gene matches: 6. Germline CDR1 SGHNT, CDR2 YYREEE (reference sequence). This CDR3 region has 15 residues. CDR3 sequence: CASSFFAGGRNEQFF. The DNA for the CDR3 is TGTGCCAGCAGCTTTTTTGCGGGGGGGCGCAATGAGCAGTTCTTC. Combining the CDR3 with reference TRBV5-4 and TRBJ2-1 gives the whole variable domain ETGVTQSPTHLIKTRGQQVTLRCSSQSGHNTVSWYQQALGQGPQFIFQYYREEENGRGNFPPRFSGLQFPNYSSELNVNALELDDSALYLCASSFFAGGRNEQFFGPGTRLTVL.

V gene TRBV25-1 combines with J gene TRBJ1-1, with TRBD1 matching 7 bases. The germline gives CDR1 MGHDK, CDR2 SYGVNS. The CDR3 runs to 14 residues. V shed 3 bases, J shed 0 bases, and the junction held 1 base outside the gene matches. The CDR3 loop is CASSETGMNTEAFF. The CDR3, as DNA: TGTGCCAGCAGTGAGACAGGGATGAACACTGAAGCTTTCTTT.

The chain's CDR3 is CASSRGGVQPQHF. CDR3 bases: TGTGCCAGCAGCCGTGGGGGAGTTCAGCCCCAGCATTTT. The chain employs TRBV6-1 and TRBJ1-5; perhaps TRBD1 as D (5 bases). The V gene's germline CDR1 is MNHNS and CDR2 SASEGT. The CDR3 covers 13 residues. Trimming removed 6 bases from V and 6 bases from J, with 12 bases in between.

The chain employs TRBV10-3 and TRBJ1-5; D gene ambiguous. This CDR3 spans 14 amino acids. In germline, CDR1 is ENHRY, CDR2 SYGVKD. Trimming removed 4 bases from V and 8 bases from J, with 15 bases in between. The DNA of the CDR3 is TGTGCCATCAGTGGGTCCCCGTCCCCGGAGCCCCAGCATTTT. Residues: CAISGSPSPEPQHF.

The CDR3 DNA reads TGCGCCAGCAGCCAACGTACGGGGAGCTCCTACAATGAGCAGTTCTTC. It translates to CASSQRTGSSYNEQFF. The chain has TRBV4-1 and TRBJ2-1, with D possibly matching TRBD2 (5 bases). CDR1 is MGHRA and CDR2 is YSYEKL in the germline V gene. Trimming left V 2 bases short and J 0 bases short, with 11 bases between. There are 16 residues in the CDR3.

The CDR3 DNA follows: TGTGCCATCAGTGAGTCGGCCTTCAGCACAGATACGCAGTATTTT. It specifies CAISESAFSTDTQYF. The chain carries TRBV10-3 and TRBJ2-3, with D hard to call. The CDR3 has 15 residues. The germline V gene encodes CDR1 ENHRY and CDR2 SYGVKD. The V end lost 0 bases, the J end lost 0 bases, and 7 bases lay between the germline ends.